Presented here are 19 T cell receptor beta chains from one specimen sequenced in a study of tumor-infiltrating lymphocytes in primary liver carcinoma. RNA isolated from unsorted whole blood supplied the blood RNA, with germline DNA also extracted. With a constant-region primer, TCR beta cDNA was made from 400 to 550 ng of total RNA. For TCR beta, libraries were produced by three nested multiplex PCR rounds using slightly modified ARM-PCR. The first two PCR rounds, around 10 cycles each, used TRBV1-TRBV30 forward primers and a C-beta reverse primer. Via MiXCR, TCRdb re-called the multiplex PCR reads, giving one row per CDR3 protein. The table has about 200,000 distinct CDR3 sequences, about 65% seen once; the top ten hold roughly 7%. The source material was peripheral blood. Receptors were obtained from a woman aged 55-69 years with primary liver carcinoma and hepatitis B virus infection.

As for this clonotype: An end of the junction does not agree with germline; a read error may underlie this. The gene calls are TRBV11-2 and TRBJ2-5; possibly TRBD1 for D (7 bases). The germline gives CDR1 SGHAT, CDR2 FQNNGV. This CDR3 has 14 amino acids. DNA for the CDR3: TGTGCCAGCAGCTCAGGGGGGAAAAGAGAGACCCAGTATTTC. Translating it yields CASSSGGKRETQYF.

A word on this clonotype: This could be a read error, since a much larger clone is one nucleotide away. The V gene is TRBV5-4, the J gene TRBJ1-2, with TRBD1 as a possible D gene (5 bases). CDR1 SGHNT and CDR2 YYREEE come from the germline V gene (reference sequence). This CDR3 has 15 residues. The CDR3 protein is CANSLEREWRGGYTF. The DNA of the CDR3 is TGTGCCAACAGCTTGGAACGGGAATGGAGGGGAGGCTACACCTTC.

This clonotype was detected ten times or more. V and J are TRBV12-3 or TRBV12-4 and TRBJ1-5; D gene ambiguous. The CDR3 runs to 13 residues. V lost 6 bases, J lost 3 bases, and 9 bases lay in between. The CDR3 DNA reads TGTGCCAGCAGCCGGACGTACAATCAGCCCCAGCATTTT. It specifies CASSRTYNQPQHF.

The sample holds one count of this clonotype. This CDR3 is missing its conserved last phenylalanine or tryptophan, likely due to a read error. The chain joins TRBV29-1 to TRBJ2-5, with TRBD1 identical over 8 bases. Germline-derived CDR1 and CDR2 are SQVTM and ANQGSEA. CDR3 length: 14 amino acids. Unmatched junction bases numbered 13, after V lost 8 bases and J lost 5 bases. CDR3: CSSMRPDRGETQYL. The CDR3 DNA reads TGCAGCTCCATGAGGCCCGACAGGGGTGAGACCCAGTACCTC.

The chain links TRBV4-1 to TRBJ2-3, with D possibly TRBD2 on 5 matching bases. The V gene lost 3 bases and the J gene lost 2 bases, with 12 bases spanning the gap. Germline values: CDR1 MGHRA, CDR2 YSYEKL. This CDR3 is built from 15 residues. The CDR3 coding sequence is TGCGCCAGCAGCCATTCCGGGATTACCACAGATACGCAGTATTTT. Protein: CASSHSGITTDTQYF.

In the case of this clonotype: A much bigger clone sits one base away, suggesting this may be a read error. The chain employs TRBV6-5 and TRBJ2-7, with TRBD1 matching over 7 bases. Germline V gives CDR1 MNHEY, CDR2 SVGAGI. This CDR3 is built from 14 residues. V lost 5 bases and J lost 8; bases outside the gene matches: 12. CDR3 sequence reads: CASSLTPTGNKQYF. CDR3 DNA sequence: TGTGCCAGCAGTCTTACCCCGACAGGGAATAAGCAGTACTTC.

This clonotype was counted a few times. The CDR3 bases are TGTGCCAGCAGCAGAACGGGACTAGCCGGAGAGACCCAGTACTTC. Amino acid sequence: CASSRTGLAGETQYF. The chain links TRBV7-9 to TRBJ2-5, with 9 nucleotides matching TRBD2. After removal of 5 bases from V and 4 bases from J, the junction contained 8 bases not matched to a gene. The V gene's germline CDR1 is SEHNR and CDR2 FQNEAQ (reference sequence). This CDR3 has 15 residues.

This clonotype was observed once. One end of the junction is discordant with germline, which a read error may explain. The CDR3 is CASNLWTSGRVHEQSF. DNA of the CDR3: TGTGCCAGCAATTTGTGGACTAGCGGGAGGGTCCATGAGCAGTCCTTC. V usage is TRBV28 and J usage is TRBJ2-1; 15 nucleotides agree with TRBD2. This CDR3 comprises 16 residues. From germline, CDR1 is MDHEN and CDR2 SYDVKM.

This clonotype was found many times. A read error may explain this, as a much larger clone is one base away. This chain uses TRBV11-2 with TRBJ1-1; weak D call: TRBD1 (6 bases). Germline V CDR1 and CDR2: SGHAT, FQNNGV. This CDR3 contains 17 residues. Trimming stripped 2 bases from V and 6 bases from J, with 22 bases between. The CDR3 sequence: CASSLSPRGKAGAEAFF. The CDR3 DNA follows: TGTGCCAGCAGCTTAAGTCCCAGGGGTAAAGCGGGAGCTGAAGCTTTCTTT.

The table lists this clonotype with a count of one. The junction shows a germline mismatch at one end, possibly a read error. The rearrangement links TRBV11-3 to TRBJ2-3; D perhaps matches TRBD2 (6 bases). The CDR3 loop spans 15 amino acids. CDR1 is SGHNT and CDR2 is YENEEA in the germline V gene. In nucleotides, the CDR3 is TGTGCCAGCAGCCTCGGACTTAGCGGCGCAGATACGCTGTATTTT. It is translated as CASSLGLSGADTLYF. Based on the CDR3 plus reference TRBV11-3 and TRBJ2-3, the full variable domain is EAGVVQSPRYKIIEKKQPVAFWCNPISGHNTLYWYLQNLGQGPELLIRYENEEAVDDSQLPKDRFSAERLKGVDSTLKIQPAELGDSAVYLCASSLGLSGADTLYFGPGTRLTVL.

V and J are TRBV4-2 and TRBJ2-7; 12 positions match TRBD2. The end of the DNA is better explained by TRBJ2-1, so the J call may be wrong. The CDR3 is 17 residues long. Germline values: CDR1 LGHNA, CDR2 YNFKEQ. The CDR3 sequence is CASSLGAGLAGFSEQFF. The CDR3 DNA sequence: TGTGCCAGCAGCCTTGGGGCCGGACTAGCGGGATTTAGCGAGCAGTTCTTC.

As to this clonotype: Its ends do not fully match the called genes, so a read error is possible. V and J are TRBV2 and TRBJ2-3, with a tentative D call TRBD1 (5 bases). This CDR3 comprises 12 residues. The germline gives CDR1 SNHLY, CDR2 FYNNEI. CDR3 in amino acids: CANRTDTDTQYF. In nucleotides, the CDR3 is TGTGCCAACAGGACGGACACAGATACGCAATATTTT.

About this clonotype: A single base separates this from a much larger clone, so it may be a read error. The V gene is TRBV12-3 or TRBV12-4, the J gene TRBJ2-2; D gene ambiguous. The length of the CDR3 is 16 residues. V lost 3 bases, J lost 0 bases, and 11 bases lay in between. The CDR3 coding sequence is TGTGCCAGCAGTTTTCTGGTAGGACCGAACACCGGGGAGCTGTTTTTT. Residues: CASSFLVGPNTGELFF.

The genes are TRBV28 and TRBJ2-5; TRBD1 is a possible D gene (6 bases). Trimming removed 9 bases from V and 1 base from J, with 21 bases in between. The CDR3 runs 16 residues. Germline V gene lookup returns CDR1 MDHEN and CDR2 SYDVKM. For the CDR3, the DNA is TGTGCCAGGAGTCCCTGGAGTGGCAGGGGCCAAGAGACCCAGTACTTC. This gives the protein CARSPWSGRGQETQYF.

This clonotype occurred a few times. The CDR3 nucleotides read TGCGCCAGCAGCCAATTAGCGGGAGGAGATTACAATGAGCAGTTCTTC. Amino acids: CASSQLAGGDYNEQFF. The chain links TRBV4-1 to TRBJ2-1, with 10 positions matching TRBD2. Germline V CDR1 and CDR2: MGHRA, YSYEKL. The CDR3 is 16 amino acids. With 2 bases clipped from V and 4 bases from J, the junction kept 5 bases outside the gene matches.

A remark on this clonotype: Compared with germline, one end of the junction differs, possibly owing to a read error. V gene TRBV11-2 combines with J gene TRBJ1-5; D is ambiguous. Per germline, CDR1 SGHAT and CDR2 FQNNGV. The CDR3 extends over 13 amino acids. CDR3 amino acids: CACSLAWNQPHHF. In nucleotides, the CDR3 is TGTGCCTGCAGCTTAGCGTGGAATCAGCCCCATCATTTT.

The chain has TRBV11-1 and TRBJ1-1; D gene unclear. This CDR3 region has 14 residues. Trimming removed 9 bases from V and 5 bases from J, with 19 bases in between. Germline V lookup: CDR1 SGHAT, CDR2 FQDESV (reference sequence). The CDR3, as DNA: TGTGCCAGTGGCTTAAACACGGGAGGTACTGAAGCTTTCTTT. Translation gives CASGLNTGGTEAFF.

The J gene is TRBJ2-1, the V gene TRBV11-2, with D possibly TRBD1 on 5 matching bases. The CDR3 runs to 14 residues. V was shortened by 5 bases and J by 5 bases, with 13 bases between the two germline ends. The germline V gene has CDR1 SGHAT and CDR2 FQNNGV. The CDR3, as DNA: TGTGCCAGCAGCCGGAGAAGGGGCGACAATGAGCAGTTCTTC. It translates to CASSRRRGDNEQFF.

Regarding this clonotype: Relative to the germline gene, one junction end is altered; a read error may explain this. The V call is TRBV7-9, the J call TRBJ2-1, with 9 nucleotides matching TRBD2. The germline V gene encodes CDR1 SEHNR and CDR2 FQNEAQ (reference sequence). CDR3 length: 16 residues. The CDR3 DNA reads as TGTGCCAGCAGCTTAAGGGCTAGCGGGGACTACAATAAGCAGTTCTTC. Protein sequence: CASSLRASGDYNKQFF.